Listed here is a single T cell receptor (beta chain). Which antigen it targets is not known. Base quality data are lacking; no much larger clone is found one base away. This sample was taken from a study of blood T cell repertoires in COVID-19 (dated by TCRdb to about 2020). Regarding the research as a whole: Samples covering the acute and convalescent phases of COVID-19 were provided by collaborators in the United States, Italy and Spain. The repertoires were released in a freely available public database intended as a resource for research on the immune response to SARS-CoV-2. Where available, HLA class I and class II types were taken from metadata supplied by the sample provider and were not determined by assay-based typing. Sample metadata almost always included a de-identified subject ID, COVID-19 status, age in years and sex. The dataset comprised deeply sampled blood TCRbeta repertoires from subjects exposed to, actively infected with, or recovered from COVID-19. Samples came from the ongoing ImmuneRACE study (first 160 participants) plus 1,254 subjects from 6 global collaborators. The prospective study material was composed of cDNA or gDNA derived from T cells, B-cell-depleted T cells, or PBMCs. The paper's findings and limits, for the study overall: How much clinical and demographic metadata was included differed by source and by participant, and the metadata was provided uncurated.

TCRbeta CDR3 regions were amplified from genomic DNA using the immunoSEQ Assay, a bias-controlled multiplex PCR. For the original study's pipeline: The number of nucleated cells in each sample was estimated from the amplification of reference gene primers within the assay. Sequence reads were collapsed and filtered to measure the absolute abundance of every unique TCRbeta CDR3 rearrangement. For each sample, productive Simpson clonality was calculated by taking the square root of Simpson's diversity index across productive rearrangements. Imported from immuneACCESS, the table was reduced by TCRdb to in-frame sequences with V and J called. These copies leave out some clones; in studies compared against another copy, an unresolved V gene accounts for under half, and the cause of the remainder is not known. Clonal size and the V and J genes are those of that table, whereas D and trimming came from the DNA. The sample table holds under 150,000 clones, of which about 84% were seen once. Around 1.5% of the sample rests with the top ten.

Collaborating institutions collected whole blood in K2EDTA tubes following their own protocols. Collaborator samples were shipped for TCRbeta analysis as frozen whole blood, isolated PBMCs, or DNA extracted from either sample type. Sample: peripheral blood. This sequence was found in a man aged 45-65 years with acute or convalescent COVID-19.

The nucleotides are TGTGCCAGCAGCCAAGAGGGGGCCCTTAACTATGGCTACACCTTC. It codes for CASSQEGALNYGYTF. The V and J genes are TRBV3-1 (or the pseudogene TRBV3-2) and TRBJ1-2; TRBD1 might be the D gene, on 6 matching bases. Relative to germline, V is 0 bases shorter and J is 1 base shorter, with 9 bases between their ends. CDR3 length: 15 amino acids, cysteine to phenylalanine. The CDR3 DNA has 45 bases and is translated from base 1. As encoded in the germline V gene (reference sequence), CDR1 is LGHDT while CDR2 is YNNKEL.